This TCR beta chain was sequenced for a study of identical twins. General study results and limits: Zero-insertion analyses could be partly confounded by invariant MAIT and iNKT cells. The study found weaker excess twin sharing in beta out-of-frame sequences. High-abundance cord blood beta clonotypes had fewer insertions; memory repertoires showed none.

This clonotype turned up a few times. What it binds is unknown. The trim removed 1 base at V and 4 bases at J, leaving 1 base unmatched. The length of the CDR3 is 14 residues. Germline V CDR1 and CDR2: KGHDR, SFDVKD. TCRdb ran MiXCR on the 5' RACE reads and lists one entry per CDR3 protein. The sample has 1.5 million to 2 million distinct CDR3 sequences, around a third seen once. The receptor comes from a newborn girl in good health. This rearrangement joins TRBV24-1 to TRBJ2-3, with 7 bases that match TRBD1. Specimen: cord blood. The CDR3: CATSDFQGADTQYF. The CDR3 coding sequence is TGTGCCACCAGTGATTTCCAGGGGGCAGATACGCAGTATTTT.